The sequence of this TCR beta chain was determined in a study of cytomegalovirus exposure and HLA in healthy donors. As for the study in general: About 180 million T cells yielded around 120 million unique TCR beta sequences in earlier analysis.

This CDR3 has 18 residues. The J segment lost 5 bases and the V segment lost 5 bases, leaving 17 bases of the junction unmatched. Germline-derived CDR1 and CDR2 are SGHTA and FQGNSA. The study ran its PCR with 60 Vbeta and 13 Jbeta primers. Sequencing was performed with immunoSEQ multiplex PCR; in TCRdb, only in-frame clones are kept and a portion is missing. The sample data list around 70,000 clones. The J gene is TRBJ2-5, the V gene TRBV7-2; 10 bases agree with TRBD1. The sample taken for sequencing was PBMCs. This TCR derives from a boy between 10 and 17 years old in good health and CMV-seronegative. CDR3 in DNA: TGTGCCAGCAGCCGCCAGGGGACAGGGGAACGCCCGGGGGAGACCCAGTACTTC. This sequence encodes CASSRQGTGERPGETQYF.